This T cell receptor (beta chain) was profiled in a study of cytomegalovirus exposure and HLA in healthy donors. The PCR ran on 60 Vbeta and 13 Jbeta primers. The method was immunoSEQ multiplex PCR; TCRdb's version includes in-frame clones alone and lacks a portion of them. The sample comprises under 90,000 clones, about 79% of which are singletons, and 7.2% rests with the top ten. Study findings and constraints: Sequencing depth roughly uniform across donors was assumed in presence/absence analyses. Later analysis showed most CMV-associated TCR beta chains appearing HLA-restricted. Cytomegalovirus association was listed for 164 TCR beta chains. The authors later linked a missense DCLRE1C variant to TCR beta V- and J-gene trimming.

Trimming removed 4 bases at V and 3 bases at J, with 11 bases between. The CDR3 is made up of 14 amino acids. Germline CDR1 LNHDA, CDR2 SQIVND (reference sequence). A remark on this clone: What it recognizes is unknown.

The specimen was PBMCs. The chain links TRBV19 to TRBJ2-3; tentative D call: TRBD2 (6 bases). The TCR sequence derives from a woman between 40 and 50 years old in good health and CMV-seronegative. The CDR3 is CASSRNGGTDTQYF. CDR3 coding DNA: TGTGCCAGTAGTAGGAACGGGGGTACAGATACGCAGTATTTT.